Listed here are 26 T cell receptor beta chains from one sample, sequenced in a study of Ad26.COV2.S vaccination and SARS-CoV-2 variants. Clones were read by immunoSEQ multiplex PCR, and TCRdb kept only the in-frame ones, dropping some. Of more than 400,000 clones listed, about 90% were seen once; the top ten hold 1.5% to 2%. Treatment given: around 19 received Ad26.COV2.S at low or high dose, single or two shots; about five received placebo; per-sample allocation not given. Vaccine and placebo recipients were sampled on day 63 after the first injection. The sequencing used peripheral blood, collected in a trial of Ad26.COV2.S vaccine versus placebo. These receptors came from a person aged 18 to 59 who received the Ad26.COV2.S COVID-19 vaccine or a placebo.

The chain couples TRBV11-2 to TRBJ1-2; possible D gene TRBD1, 6 bases. The V gene's germline CDR1 is SGHAT and CDR2 FQNNGV. The CDR3 covers 14 residues. V lost 1 base and J lost 4, with 10 bases in between. CDR3 in amino acids: CASSLGGGFYGYTF. In nucleotides, the CDR3 is TGTGCCAGCAGCTTAGGAGGGGGATTCTATGGCTACACCTTC.

The CDR3 sequence is CASALEPGGAGEQYF. The CDR3 DNA is TGTGCTAGTGCCCTGGAGCCAGGGGGCGCGGGGGAGCAGTACTTC. V is TRBV12-5 and J is TRBJ2-7, with 8 bases identical to TRBD1. The CDR3 sequence is 15 residues long. V lost 7 bases, J lost 7 bases, and 15 bases stayed unmatched. CDR1 is LGHNT, CDR2 FRNRAP, per germline.

The chain joins TRBV4-3 to TRBJ1-5; 10 bases line up with TRBD1. The V gene's germline CDR1 is LGHNA and CDR2 YSLEER. This CDR3 is built from 15 residues. J lost 2 bases, V lost 3 bases, and 1 base had no gene match. In DNA form, the CDR3 reads TGCGCCAGCAGCCATGGGACAGGGGGCAATCAGCCCCAGCATTTT. As protein: CASSHGTGGNQPQHF.

This sequence joins TRBV5-8 and TRBJ1-5; the D is unclear. With 1 base removed from V and 8 bases from J, the gap between germline ends came to 13 bases. The CDR3 length is 14 residues. Germline-derived CDR1 and CDR2 are SGHTS and YDEGEE. The CDR3 is CASSLYTRAEPQHF. CDR3 bases: TGTGCCAGCAGCTTGTACACCCGAGCCGAGCCCCAGCATTTT.

This clone occurred once. The sample contains more than one DNA sequence encoding this CDR3. The chain links TRBV4-3 to TRBJ1-2, with 11 bases that match TRBD1. The CDR3 totals 15 residues. The junction had 6 bases not matched to a gene; V was cut back by 4 bases and J by 5 bases. Germline CDR1 is LGHNA and CDR2 is YSLEER. The DNA for the CDR3 is TGCGCCAGCAGCCCAGACCGGGACAGGGGGTATGGCTACACCTTC. Translation: CASSPDRDRGYGYTF.

The chain joins TRBV28 to TRBJ2-6; possibly TRBD1 or TRBD2 for D (5 bases each). Germline V gene data show CDR1 as MDHEN and CDR2 as SYDVKM. The CDR3 extends over 16 amino acids. The germline V and J ends were trimmed by 11 bases and 3 bases, with 20 bases remaining between them. CDR3 amino acids: CAHSLGVGVGANVLTF. Here the CDR3 DNA reads TGTGCCCACTCCCTGGGGGTAGGGGTTGGGGCCAACGTCCTGACTTTC.

The V call is TRBV9, the J call TRBJ2-3; D is unclear. Trimming removed 4 bases from V and 6 bases from J, with 18 bases in between. This CDR3 is 15 amino acids long. Germline lookup yields CDR1 SGDLS and CDR2 YYNGEE. The CDR3, as DNA: TGTGCCAGCAGCCCTCTTCGCGAGTCTTTTGATACGCAGTATTTT. It is translated as CASSPLRESFDTQYF.

The chain carries TRBV18 and TRBJ1-1; unclear D gene. The CDR3 contains 13 residues. Germline V gene lookup returns CDR1 KGHSH and CDR2 LQKENI. With 3 bases removed from V and 4 bases from J, the gap between germline ends came to 9 bases. The CDR3 loop is CASSPSPVTEAFF. The CDR3 nucleotides read TGTGCCAGCTCACCCTCACCCGTCACTGAAGCTTTCTTT.

The rearrangement links TRBV6-2 or TRBV6-3 to TRBJ1-6, with 8 bases matching TRBD1. Looked up from germline, CDR1 is MNHEY and CDR2 is SVGEGT. The ends lost 3 bases at V and 10 bases at J; junction bases unmatched: 8. The CDR3 covers 15 residues. The CDR3 DNA is TGTGCCAGCAGTTATTCCGTGACAGGGGTGTCACCCCTCCACTTT. This translates into CASSYSVTGVSPLHF.

The chain links TRBV11-3 to TRBJ2-5, with D perhaps matching TRBD1 or TRBD2 (5 bases each). V was trimmed by 0 bases and J by 4 bases, leaving 9 bases between them. Germline lookup yields CDR1 SGHNT and CDR2 YENEEA. The CDR3 consists of 14 residues. The CDR3 protein is CASSLDSGGETQYF. CDR3 nucleotide sequence: TGTGCCAGCAGCTTAGATTCTGGGGGAGAGACCCAGTACTTC. The full variable domain, rest sourced from reference TRBV11-3 and TRBJ2-5, is EAGVVQSPRYKIIEKKQPVAFWCNPISGHNTLYWYLQNLGQGPELLIRYENEEAVDDSQLPKDRFSAERLKGVDSTLKIQPAELGDSAVYLCASSLDSGGETQYFGPGTRLLVL.

This chain uses TRBV9 with TRBJ2-1; 9 bases map to TRBD1. CDR1 is SGDLS and CDR2 is YYNGEE in the germline V gene. The CDR3 totals 16 residues. Germline trimming cut 3 bases from V and 7 bases from J; bases unmatched to any gene: 11. CDR3: CASSEGPGQGYNEQFF. The CDR3 DNA reads TGTGCCAGCAGCGAGGGACCGGGACAGGGTTATAATGAGCAGTTCTTC. Supplemented by reference TRBV9 and TRBJ2-1, the full variable domain reads DSGVTQTPKHLITATGQRVTLRCSPRSGDLSVYWYQQSLDQGLQFLIQYYNGEERAKGNILERFSAQQFPDLHSELNLSSLELGDSALYFCASSEGPGQGYNEQFFGPGTRLTVL.

The V call is TRBV6-1, the J call TRBJ1-1; D is uncertain. Germline V gene sequence: CDR1 MNHNS, CDR2 SASEGT. The CDR3 length is 12 residues. V lost 3 bases, J lost 9 bases, and 11 bases lay in between. The chain's CDR3 is CASSDTRSKAFF. Here the CDR3 DNA reads TGTGCCAGCAGTGACACGCGATCTAAAGCTTTCTTT.

This chain links TRBV19 with TRBJ1-1, with a tentative D call TRBD1 (6 bases). Germline CDR1 LNHDA, CDR2 SQIVND (reference sequence). V was cut by 7 bases and J by 0 bases, with 15 bases left in between. CDR3 size: 15 residues. CDR3 nucleotides: TGTGCCAGTATGCCGCGGGACACGCTGAACACTGAAGCTTTCTTT. It yields the protein CASMPRDTLNTEAFF.

The V gene is TRBV4-3, the J gene TRBJ2-7, with D perhaps TRBD1 (5 bases). The germline CDR1 and CDR2 sequences are LGHNA and YSLEER. This CDR3 spans 15 amino acids. Trimming removed 1 base from V and 3 bases from J, with 13 bases in between. The CDR3 protein is CASSQGRQQDYEQYF. The CDR3 coding sequence is TGCGCCAGCAGCCAAGGGAGACAGCAAGACTACGAGCAGTACTTC.

This clone was recorded only once. The V and J genes are TRBV5-6 and TRBJ1-2; the D gene is possibly TRBD1 (5 bases). CDR1 is SGHDT, CDR2 YYEEEE, per germline. The CDR3 runs to 17 residues. Trimming pared 0 bases from V and 4 bases from J, leaving 19 bases between. The CDR3: CASSLAAWGLKAYGYTF. In nucleotides, the CDR3 is TGTGCCAGCAGCTTGGCGGCCTGGGGACTCAAGGCCTATGGCTACACCTTC.

The chain employs TRBV5-1 and TRBJ2-7; 10 nucleotides agree with TRBD1. V gave up 4 bases and J gave up 4 bases; unmatched junction bases: 2. This CDR3 region has 13 residues. Germline V gives CDR1 SGHRS, CDR2 YFSETQ. CDR3 nucleotide sequence: TGCGCCAGCAGCAGGGACAGGGGTTACGAGCAGTACTTC. As protein: CASSRDRGYEQYF.

The chain has TRBV5-5 and TRBJ2-5; D call uncertain. CDR3 length: 13 amino acids. The ends were cut back, 0 bases at V and 5 bases at J, with 8 bases in the middle. CDR1 is SGHKS, CDR2 YYEKEE, per germline (reference sequence). The CDR3 is CASSLGLVETQYF. DNA of the CDR3: TGTGCCAGCAGCTTGGGTCTAGTGGAGACCCAGTACTTC.

V usage is TRBV4-3 and J usage is TRBJ1-6; D is undetermined. The V gene's germline CDR1 is LGHNA and CDR2 YSLEER. CDR3 length equals 18 residues. The ends were cut back, 0 bases at V and 0 bases at J, with 12 bases in the middle. Here the CDR3 DNA reads TGCGCCAGCAGCCAAGATCTGGGAACGAGCTCCTATAATTCACCCCTCCACTTT. It translates to CASSQDLGTSSYNSPLHF.

V is TRBV27 and J is TRBJ1-2; D is perhaps TRBD1 (5 bases). V was cut by 3 bases and J by 3 bases, with 11 bases left in between. The CDR3 consists of 14 residues. CDR1 MNHEY and CDR2 SMNVEV come from the germline V gene (reference sequence). The CDR3: CASSFAGRDYGYTF. DNA of the CDR3: TGTGCCAGCAGTTTTGCAGGGAGGGACTATGGCTACACCTTC.

The rearrangement joins TRBV6-2 or TRBV6-3 to TRBJ1-1; 8 nucleotides match TRBD1. V was clipped by 4 bases and J by 1 base; unmatched bases: 11. Germline assignment: CDR1 MNHEY and CDR2 SVGEGT. The CDR3 is 17 residues long. The CDR3 nucleotides read TGTGCCAGCAGTTTATCTGGGGACAGGATGGGGAACACTGAAGCTTTCTTT. This gives the protein CASSLSGDRMGNTEAFF.

The rearrangement uses TRBV27 and TRBJ1-4; D call uncertain. This CDR3 has 13 residues. Germline lookup yields CDR1 MNHEY and CDR2 SMNVEV (reference sequence). The germline V and J ends were trimmed by 9 bases and 5 bases, with 13 bases remaining between them. CDR3 bases: TGTGCCAGTAGGTTGGGGTTAAATGAAAAACTGTTTTTT. Its translation is CASRLGLNEKLFF.

The V call is TRBV28, the J call TRBJ1-2, with D perhaps matching TRBD1 (5 bases). This CDR3 is 12 amino acids long. Between the trimmed V and J ends, which lost 3 bases and 5 bases, there was a span of 7 bases. In germline, CDR1 is MDHEN, CDR2 SYDVKM. CDR3: CASSFGAYGYTF. CDR3 bases: TGTGCCAGCAGTTTCGGGGCTTATGGCTACACCTTC.

The V call is TRBV19, the J call TRBJ2-7, with D possibly matching TRBD2 (5 bases). The CDR3 is 14 residues long. Germline loops: CDR1 LNHDA, CDR2 SQIVND (reference sequence). Trimming took off 5 bases at V and 5 bases at J, with 16 bases between the two ends. CDR3: CASSAGPRAHEQYF. As DNA, the CDR3 is TGTGCCAGTAGTGCCGGACCGCGGGCCCACGAGCAGTACTTC.

V usage is TRBV6-2 or TRBV6-3 and J usage is TRBJ1-2, with D hard to call. Per the germline V gene, CDR1 is MNHEY and CDR2 is SVGEGT. The CDR3 is 14 amino acids. Deletions cut 2 bases from V and 7 bases from J, with 14 bases between. Written as DNA, the CDR3 is TGTGCCAGCAGTTACGGGGTTTGGCGGTTTGGCTACACCTTC. Translating it yields CASSYGVWRFGYTF.

The chain links TRBV21-1 to TRBJ2-3; TRBD2, the D gene given by the table, was not confirmed from the DNA. TRBV21-1 is annotated as a pseudogene. The CDR3 is made up of 15 amino acids. For the CDR3, the DNA is TGTGCCAGCAGCAAAGCGGGACTACCAATAGATACGCAGTATTTT. Protein product: CASSKAGLPIDTQYF.

The chain joins TRBV21-1 to TRBJ2-7; TRBD1, the D gene given by the table, was not confirmed from the DNA. TRBV21-1 is a pseudogene. This CDR3 has 14 residues. The CDR3 nucleotides are TGTGCCAGCAGCGGGCGGACAGGGTTCTACGAGCAGTACTTC. It yields the protein CASSGRTGFYEQYF.